This is a list of T cell receptor beta chains from one sample in a study of regulatory T cells in long-lasting Graves disease. TCRdb reprocessed the multiplex PCR reads via MiXCR and lists one record per CDR3 protein. The sample includes about 430,000 distinct CDR3 sequences, over 12% seen only once; the top ten take roughly 8%. This sample also belongs to another study, concerning T cells in Graves' hyperthyroidism and ophthalmopathy.

The sample was peripheral blood mononuclear cells (PBMCs), taken at new diagnosis, from a patient treated with antithyroid drugs. These receptors were obtained from a woman between 35 and 50 years old with Graves disease. Both conserved end residues are part of each CDR3. The D gene is left open where the match is weak. The size of a clone is reported for some rows only, either as once, few or many, or as a class for expanded clones.

J: TRBJ1-2
size: few
V: TRBV5-6
D: NA
CDR3: CASSLLVNYGYTF
DNA: TGTGCCAGCAGCTTGCTAGTCAACTATGGCTACACCTTC

J: TRBJ2-1
size: many
V: TRBV5-1
D: TRBD1
CDR3: CASSPGDRGSYNEQFF
DNA: TGCGCCAGCAGCCCGGGGGACAGGGGATCCTACAATGAGCAGTTCTTC

J: TRBJ2-7
size: many
V: TRBV15
D: NA
CDR3: CATSRDPNLSYEQYF
DNA: TGTGCCACCAGCAGGGATCCCAACCTCTCCTACGAGCAGTACTTC

J: TRBJ2-7
size: many
V: TRBV3-1
D: NA
CDR3: CASSPNNYEQYF
DNA: TGTGCCAGCAGCCCTAACAACTACGAGCAGTACTTC

J: TRBJ1-5
size: NA
V: TRBV15
D: NA
CDR3: CATSAFNQPQHF
DNA: TGTGCCACCAGCGCTTTTAATCAGCCCCAGCATTTT

J: TRBJ2-1
size: many
V: TRBV19
D: TRBD2
CDR3: CASSMALLLAGEAHEQFF
DNA: TGTGCCAGTAGTATGGCCCTCTTACTAGCGGGAGAGGCCCATGAGCAGTTCTTC

J: TRBJ1-4
size: few
V: TRBV9
D: TRBD1
CDR3: CASSVEGTGDEKLFF
DNA: TGTGCCAGCAGCGTAGAAGGGACAGGGGATGAAAAACTGTTTTTT

J: TRBJ1-2
size: many
V: TRBV4-3
D: NA
CDR3: CASSQDLGIYGYTF
DNA: TGCGCCAGCAGCCAAGATCTCGGGATCTATGGCTACACCTTC

J: TRBJ1-2
size: NA
V: TRBV20-1
D: TRBD1
CDR3: CSANPTGEYGYTF
DNA: TGCAGTGCTAACCCGACAGGGGAATATGGCTACACCTTC

J: TRBJ1-5
size: many
V: TRBV24-1
D: NA
CDR3: CATSDKQGLQPQHF
DNA: TGTGCCACCAGTGATAAACAGGGTCTTCAGCCCCAGCATTTT

J: TRBJ2-2
size: few
V: TRBV6-1
D: TRBD2
CDR3: CASSLAGGVGELFF
DNA: TGTGCCAGCAGTCTAGCGGGGGGGGTCGGGGAGCTGTTTTTT

J: TRBJ1-1
size: many
V: TRBV11-3
D: TRBD1
CDR3: CASSLVQGGNTEAFF
DNA: TGTGCCAGCAGCTTGGTACAGGGGGGGAACACTGAAGCTTTCTTT

J: TRBJ1-2
size: few
V: TRBV9
D: NA
CDR3: CASSVDDSRGYGYTF
DNA: TGTGCCAGCAGCGTAGATGACAGCCGGGGCTATGGCTACACCTTC

J: TRBJ2-2
size: few
V: TRBV5-4
D: NA
CDR3: CASKGESYTGELFF
DNA: TGTGCCAGCAAGGGGGAGTCGTACACCGGGGAGCTGTTTTTT

J: TRBJ2-1
size: NA
V: TRBV20-1
D: NA
CDR3: CSAWRRSDGVNEQFF
DNA: TGCAGTGCTTGGCGACGCTCGGATGGAGTCAATGAGCAGTTCTTC

J: TRBJ1-5
size: NA
V: TRBV19
D: NA
CDR3: CASKRDRIPSNQPQHF
DNA: TGTGCCAGTAAGAGGGACCGGATCCCTAGCAATCAGCCCCAGCATTTT

J: TRBJ2-1
size: NA
V: TRBV7-8
D: TRBD2
CDR3: CASSFGLAGSEQFF
DNA: TGTGCCAGCAGCTTCGGACTAGCTGGTAGTGAGCAGTTCTTC

J: TRBJ1-1
size: few
V: TRBV11-2
D: TRBD1
CDR3: CASSLEAGGFEAFF
DNA: TGTGCCAGCAGCTTAGAGGCAGGGGGATTTGAAGCTTTCTTT

J: TRBJ1-6
size: NA
V: TRBV2
D: NA
CDR3: CASSDRASYNSPLHF
DNA: TGTGCCAGCAGTGATCGGGCCTCCTATAATTCACCCCTCCACTTT

J: TRBJ2-7
size: NA
V: TRBV20-1
D: TRBD2
CDR3: CSARRRYSGRLAYEQYF
DNA: TGCAGTGCTAGACGGCGGTATAGCGGGAGATTAGCCTACGAGCAGTACTTC

J: TRBJ2-7
size: many
V: TRBV2
D: TRBD1
CDR3: CASSEQGQKYEQYF
DNA: TGTGCCAGCAGTGAACAGGGACAGAAATACGAGCAGTACTTC

J: TRBJ2-3
size: few
V: TRBV19
D: NA
CDR3: CASSIVTGNTDTQYF
DNA: TGTGCCAGTAGTATAGTCACAGGGAACACAGATACGCAGTATTTT

J: TRBJ1-5
size: many
V: TRBV5-1
D: NA
CDR3: CASSPGDATNQPQHF
DNA: TGCGCCAGCAGCCCCGGTGACGCCACCAATCAGCCCCAGCATTTT

J: TRBJ2-5
size: many
V: TRBV6-1
D: NA
CDR3: CASKRLATQETQYF
DNA: TGTGCCAGCAAAAGGCTAGCGACACAAGAGACCCAGTACTTC

J: TRBJ2-5
size: NA
V: TRBV4-1
D: NA
CDR3: CASSQEPDPETQYF
DNA: TGCGCCAGCAGCCAAGAGCCAGACCCGGAGACCCAGTACTTC

J: TRBJ2-3
size: many
V: TRBV14
D: NA
CDR3: CASSQLSGGTDTQYF
DNA: TGTGCCAGCAGCCAACTTAGCGGCGGCACAGATACGCAGTATTTT

J: TRBJ1-4
size: NA
V: TRBV3-1
D: TRBD1
CDR3: CASSQTGQGSEKLFF
DNA: TGTGCCAGCAGCCAAACGGGACAGGGTTCGGAAAAACTGTTTTTT

J: TRBJ1-2
size: NA
V: TRBV28
D: NA
CDR3: CASRTGFGGYTF
DNA: TGTGCCAGCAGGACAGGTTTTGGTGGCTACACCTTC

J: TRBJ2-3
size: many
V: TRBV4-1
D: TRBD2
CDR3: CASSQRIGRTDTQYF
DNA: TGCGCCAGCAGCCAACGAATCGGGAGGACAGATACGCAGTATTTT

J: TRBJ2-7
size: few
V: TRBV20-1
D: TRBD2
CDR3: CSARDPLIAGLNSYEQYF
DNA: TGCAGTGCTAGAGATCCGCTCATAGCGGGTTTAAACTCCTACGAGCAGTACTTC

J: TRBJ2-7
size: few
V: TRBV19
D: NA
CDR3: CASSNRDTGSEQYF
DNA: TGTGCCAGTAGTAACCGGGACACCGGTAGCGAGCAGTACTTC

J: TRBJ2-6
size: few
V: TRBV6-1
D: NA
CDR3: CASSEGVGANVLTF
DNA: TGTGCCAGCAGCGAGGGGGTAGGGGCCAACGTCCTGACTTTC

J: TRBJ2-7
size: NA
V: TRBV6-9
D: NA
CDR3: CASSFLKRNRDEQYF
DNA: TGTGCCAGCAGTTTCCTCAAGCGGAACAGGGACGAGCAGTACTTC

J: TRBJ1-1
size: many
V: TRBV7-6
D: NA
CDR3: CASSPRGRSEAFF
DNA: TGTGCCAGCAGCCCAAGAGGACGGAGTGAAGCTTTCTTT

J: TRBJ1-5
size: few
V: TRBV4-1
D: NA
CDR3: CASSQGIRLGIRNQPQHF
DNA: TGCGCCAGCAGCCAAGGGATCCGACTGGGGATCCGCAATCAGCCCCAGCATTTT

J: TRBJ1-2
size: many
V: TRBV12-3/TRBV12-4
D: TRBD1
CDR3: CASSRNRGENGYTF
DNA: TGTGCCAGCAGCCGGAACAGGGGTGAGAATGGCTACACCTTC

J: TRBJ2-2
size: NA
V: TRBV29-1
D: NA
CDR3: CSVAHRAGTGELFF
DNA: TGCAGCGTTGCTCACAGGGCAGGCACCGGGGAGCTGTTTTTT

J: TRBJ1-4
size: NA
V: TRBV20-1
D: NA
CDR3: CSATVRGTNEKLFF
DNA: TGCAGTGCGACCGTCAGGGGAACTAATGAAAAACTGTTTTTT

J: TRBJ1-1
size: NA
V: TRBV25-1
D: TRBD1
CDR3: CASSERTGPWTEAFF
DNA: TGTGCCAGCAGTGAACGGACAGGCCCTTGGACTGAAGCTTTCTTT

J: TRBJ1-2
size: many
V: TRBV2
D: NA
CDR3: CASSLIYGYTF
DNA: TGTGCCAGCAGTCTGATATATGGCTACACCTTC

J: TRBJ2-3
size: NA
V: TRBV6-2/TRBV6-3
D: NA
CDR3: CASSYGRPEDTQYF
DNA: TGTGCCAGCAGTTATGGACGGCCCGAAGATACGCAGTATTTT

J: TRBJ2-2
size: many
V: TRBV12-3/TRBV12-4
D: TRBD2
CDR3: CASSFLGLAGRTGELFF
DNA: TGTGCCAGCAGTTTTCTGGGACTAGCGGGACGTACCGGGGAGCTGTTTTTT

J: TRBJ2-1
size: few
V: TRBV29-1
D: TRBD2
CDR3: CSVVGLAGAIEQFF
DNA: TGCAGCGTTGTGGGACTAGCGGGAGCTATTGAGCAGTTCTTC

J: TRBJ1-1
size: many
V: TRBV5-1
D: NA
CDR3: CASSLEWVNTEAFF
DNA: TGCGCCAGCAGCTTGGAGTGGGTAAACACTGAAGCTTTCTTT

J: TRBJ2-5
size: many
V: TRBV5-6
D: TRBD2
CDR3: CASSSGTSGPQETQYF
DNA: TGTGCCAGCAGTTCCGGGACTAGCGGGCCCCAAGAGACCCAGTACTTC

J: TRBJ2-1
size: few
V: TRBV7-9
D: NA
CDR3: CASSLRSSENSEQFF
DNA: TGTGCCAGCAGCTTAAGGTCGAGCGAGAACAGTGAGCAGTTCTTC

J: TRBJ1-2
size: many
V: TRBV2
D: NA
CDR3: CASSEVRGLSGYTF
DNA: TGTGCCAGCAGTGAAGTGAGGGGGTTGTCTGGCTACACCTTC

J: TRBJ2-7
size: many
V: TRBV14
D: TRBD2
CDR3: CASSASGSLHEQYF
DNA: TGTGCCAGCAGCGCTAGCGGGAGCTTGCACGAGCAGTACTTC

J: TRBJ2-7
size: few
V: TRBV15
D: NA
CDR3: CATSRDVGRLEQYF
DNA: TGTGCCACCAGCAGAGACGTGGGCCGCCTCGAGCAGTACTTC

J: TRBJ2-7
size: many
V: TRBV29-1
D: NA
CDR3: CSVEIGTSSYEQYF
DNA: TGCAGCGTTGAAATAGGGACGAGCTCCTACGAGCAGTACTTC

J: TRBJ2-1
size: many
V: TRBV12-3/TRBV12-4
D: TRBD2
CDR3: CASSLGLADYNEQFF
DNA: TGTGCCAGCAGCCTGGGACTAGCGGACTACAATGAGCAGTTCTTC

J: TRBJ2-5
size: many
V: TRBV20-1
D: NA
CDR3: CSASGGQETQYF
DNA: TGCAGTGCTAGTGGAGGGCAAGAGACCCAGTACTTC

J: TRBJ1-6
size: NA
V: TRBV6-1
D: NA
CDR3: CASRSRVGTYNSPLHF
DNA: TGTGCCAGCAGGTCCCGGGTGGGAACTTATAATTCACCCCTCCACTTT

J: TRBJ2-1
size: many
V: TRBV2
D: TRBD2
CDR3: CASSAGGGDYNEQFF
DNA: TGTGCCAGCAGTGCCGGCGGGGGAGACTACAATGAGCAGTTCTTC